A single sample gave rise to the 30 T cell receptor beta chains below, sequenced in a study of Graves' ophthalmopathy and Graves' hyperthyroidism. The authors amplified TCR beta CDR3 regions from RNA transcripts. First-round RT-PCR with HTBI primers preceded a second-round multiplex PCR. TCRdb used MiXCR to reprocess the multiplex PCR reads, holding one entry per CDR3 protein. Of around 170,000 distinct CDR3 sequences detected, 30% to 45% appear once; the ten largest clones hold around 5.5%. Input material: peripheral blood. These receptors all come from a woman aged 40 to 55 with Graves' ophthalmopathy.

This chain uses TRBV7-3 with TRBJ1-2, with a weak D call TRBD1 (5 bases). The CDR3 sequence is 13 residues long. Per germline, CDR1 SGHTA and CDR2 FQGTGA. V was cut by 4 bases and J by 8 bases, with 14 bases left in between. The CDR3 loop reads CASSSGPDSGYTF. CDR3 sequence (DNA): TGTGCCAGCAGCTCGGGGCCCGATTCGGGCTACACCTTC.

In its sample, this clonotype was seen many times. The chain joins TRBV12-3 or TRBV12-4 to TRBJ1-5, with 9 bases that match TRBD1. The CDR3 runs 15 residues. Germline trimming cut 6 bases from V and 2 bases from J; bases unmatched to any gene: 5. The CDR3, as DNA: TGTGCCAGCAGGTCTAGGACAGGGGGCAATCAGCCCCAGCATTTT. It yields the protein CASRSRTGGNQPQHF.

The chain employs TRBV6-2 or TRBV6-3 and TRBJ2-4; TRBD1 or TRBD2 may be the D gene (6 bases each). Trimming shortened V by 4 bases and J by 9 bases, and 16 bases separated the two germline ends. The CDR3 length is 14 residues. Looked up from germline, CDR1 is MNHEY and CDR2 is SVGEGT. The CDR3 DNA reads TGTGCCAGCAGTTTCCGGGGGCAAACGGGCATTCAGTACTTC. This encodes CASSFRGQTGIQYF.

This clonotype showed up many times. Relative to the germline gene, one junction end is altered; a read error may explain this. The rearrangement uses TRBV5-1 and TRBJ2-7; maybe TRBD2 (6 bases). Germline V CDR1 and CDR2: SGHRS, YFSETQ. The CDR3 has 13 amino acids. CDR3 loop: CASSLGVEGKEDF. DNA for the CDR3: TGCGCCAGCAGCTTGGGAGTGGAGGGTAAAGAGGACTTC.

Written as DNA, the CDR3 is TGTGCCAGCAGTGCGACTAGCGGCCCCTACGAGCAGTACTTC. It translates to CASSATSGPYEQYF. The V call is TRBV6-2 or TRBV6-3, the J call TRBJ2-7; 9 nucleotides line up with TRBD2. Germline V gives CDR1 MNHEY, CDR2 SVGEGT. This CDR3 is 14 amino acids long. Trimming at V came to 5 bases and at J to 2 bases, leaving 4 bases not matched to a gene.

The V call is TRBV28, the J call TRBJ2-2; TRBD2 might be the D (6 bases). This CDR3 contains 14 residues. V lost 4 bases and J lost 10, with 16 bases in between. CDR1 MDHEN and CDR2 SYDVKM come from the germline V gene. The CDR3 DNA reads TGTGCCAGCAGTTACAGAGGAGGGTTGGAGGAGCTGTTTTTT. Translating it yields CASSYRGGLEELFF.

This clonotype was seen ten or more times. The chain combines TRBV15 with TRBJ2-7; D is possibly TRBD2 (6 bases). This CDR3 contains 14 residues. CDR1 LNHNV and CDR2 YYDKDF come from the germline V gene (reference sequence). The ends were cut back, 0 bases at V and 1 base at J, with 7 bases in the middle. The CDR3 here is CATSRDGGSYEQYF. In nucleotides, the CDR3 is TGTGCCACCAGCAGAGATGGAGGGTCCTACGAGCAGTACTTC.

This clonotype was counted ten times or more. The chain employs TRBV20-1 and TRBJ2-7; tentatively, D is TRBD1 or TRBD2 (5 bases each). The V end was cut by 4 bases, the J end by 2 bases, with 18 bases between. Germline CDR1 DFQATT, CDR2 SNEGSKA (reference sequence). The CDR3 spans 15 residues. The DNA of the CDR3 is TGCAGTGCTAACTTCCCGGGACGGCGAACCTACGAGCAGTACTTC. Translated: CSANFPGRRTYEQYF.

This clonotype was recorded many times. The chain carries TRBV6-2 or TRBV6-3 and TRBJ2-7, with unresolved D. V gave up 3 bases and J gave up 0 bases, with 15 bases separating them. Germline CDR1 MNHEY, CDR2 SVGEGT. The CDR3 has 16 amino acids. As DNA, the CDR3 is TGTGCCAGCAGTTATCTGGGCGCGTACCTCTCCTACGAGCAGTACTTC. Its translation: CASSYLGAYLSYEQYF.

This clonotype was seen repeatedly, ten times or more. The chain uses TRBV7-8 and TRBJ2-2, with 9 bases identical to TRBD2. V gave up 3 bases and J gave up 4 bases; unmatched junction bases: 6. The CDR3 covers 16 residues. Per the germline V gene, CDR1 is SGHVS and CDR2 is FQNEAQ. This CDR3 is CASSFWREGPTGELFF. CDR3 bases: TGTGCCAGCAGCTTTTGGCGGGAGGGCCCCACCGGGGAGCTGTTTTTT.

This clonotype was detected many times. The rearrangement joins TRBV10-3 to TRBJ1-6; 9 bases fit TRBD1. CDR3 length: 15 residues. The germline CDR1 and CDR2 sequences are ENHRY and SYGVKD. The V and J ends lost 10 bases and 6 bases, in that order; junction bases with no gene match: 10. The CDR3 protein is CATVPGQGINSPLHF. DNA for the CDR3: TGTGCCACGGTACCGGGACAGGGAATTAATTCACCCCTCCACTTT.

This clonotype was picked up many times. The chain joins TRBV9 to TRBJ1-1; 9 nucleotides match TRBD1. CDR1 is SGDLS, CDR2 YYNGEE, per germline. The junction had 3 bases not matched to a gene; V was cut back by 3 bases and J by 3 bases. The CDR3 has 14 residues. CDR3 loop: CASSGQGGYTEAFF. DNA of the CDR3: TGTGCCAGCAGCGGACAGGGGGGGTACACTGAAGCTTTCTTT.

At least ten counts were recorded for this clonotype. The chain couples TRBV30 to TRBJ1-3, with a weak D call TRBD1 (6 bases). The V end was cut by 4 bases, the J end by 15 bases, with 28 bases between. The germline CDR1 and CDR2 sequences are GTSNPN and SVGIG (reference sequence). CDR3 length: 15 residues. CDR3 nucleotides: TGTGCCTGGACCCCTCTGAGGTTGGCAGGGGTCACCCCATATTTT. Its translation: CAWTPLRLAGVTPYF.

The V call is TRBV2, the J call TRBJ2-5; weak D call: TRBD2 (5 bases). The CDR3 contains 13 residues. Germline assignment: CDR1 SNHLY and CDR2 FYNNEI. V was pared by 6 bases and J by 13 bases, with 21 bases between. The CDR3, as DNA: TGTGCCAGCAGCCCCCCGGGAATGGAGTCTGGGTACTTC. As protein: CASSPPGMESGYF.

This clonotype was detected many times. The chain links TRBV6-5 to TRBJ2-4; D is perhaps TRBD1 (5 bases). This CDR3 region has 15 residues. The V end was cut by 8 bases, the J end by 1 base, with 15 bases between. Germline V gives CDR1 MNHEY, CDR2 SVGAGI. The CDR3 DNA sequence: TGTGCCAGCCTACAGGACATCGGGGCCAAAAACATTCAGTACTTC. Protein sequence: CASLQDIGAKNIQYF.

CDR3 DNA: TGTGCCAGCAGCTACGGACAGGGGTTTGGGTACGAGCAGTACTTC. Its protein is CASSYGQGFGYEQYF. This rearrangement joins TRBV6-2 or TRBV6-3 to TRBJ2-7; 9 positions match TRBD1. V shed 6 bases and J 4 bases; nucleotides not matched to a gene: 10. Germline CDR1 MNHEY, CDR2 SVGEGT. The CDR3 has 15 residues.

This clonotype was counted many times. Here the CDR3 reads CASSLGTKPYEQYF. CDR3 sequence (DNA): TGTGCCAGCAGTTTAGGAACTAAACCCTACGAGCAGTACTTC. The rearrangement links TRBV28 to TRBJ2-7; D is ambiguous. Looked up from germline, CDR1 is MDHEN and CDR2 is SYDVKM. V dropped 2 bases and J dropped 2 bases, with 10 bases sitting between them. This CDR3 comprises 14 residues.

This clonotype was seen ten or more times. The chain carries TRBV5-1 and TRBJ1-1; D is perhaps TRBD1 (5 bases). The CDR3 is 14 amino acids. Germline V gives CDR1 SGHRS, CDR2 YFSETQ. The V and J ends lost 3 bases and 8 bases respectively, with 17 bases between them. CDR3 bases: TGCGCCAGCAGCTACGGGACTGAGGGATTAGAAGCTTTCTTT. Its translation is CASSYGTEGLEAFF. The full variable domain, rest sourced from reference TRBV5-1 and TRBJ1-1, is KAGVTQTPRYLIKTRGQQVTLSCSPISGHRSVSWYQQTPGQGLQFLFEYFSETQRNKGNFPGRFSGRQFSNSRSEMNVSTLELGDSALYLCASSYGTEGLEAFFGQGTRLTVV.

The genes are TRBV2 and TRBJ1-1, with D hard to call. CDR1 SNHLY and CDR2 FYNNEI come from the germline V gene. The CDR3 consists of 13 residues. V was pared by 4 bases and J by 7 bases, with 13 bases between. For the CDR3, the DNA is TGTGCCAGCAGTGCTGTTTTAGTTGTTGAAGCTTTCTTT. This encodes CASSAVLVVEAFF.

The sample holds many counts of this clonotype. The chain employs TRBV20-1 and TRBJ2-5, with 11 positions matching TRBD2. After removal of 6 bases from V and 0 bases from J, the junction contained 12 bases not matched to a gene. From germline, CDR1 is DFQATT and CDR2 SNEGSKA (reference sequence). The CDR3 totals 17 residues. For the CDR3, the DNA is TGCAGTGCCGAAACCGGGGCTAGCGGGAGGTACCAAGAGACCCAGTACTTC. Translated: CSAETGASGRYQETQYF.

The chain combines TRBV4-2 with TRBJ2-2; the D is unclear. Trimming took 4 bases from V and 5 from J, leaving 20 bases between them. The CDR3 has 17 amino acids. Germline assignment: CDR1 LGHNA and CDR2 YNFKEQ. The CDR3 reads CASSPTWSQARTGELFF. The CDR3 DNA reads TGTGCCAGCAGCCCAACCTGGTCGCAGGCTAGGACCGGGGAGCTGTTTTTT.

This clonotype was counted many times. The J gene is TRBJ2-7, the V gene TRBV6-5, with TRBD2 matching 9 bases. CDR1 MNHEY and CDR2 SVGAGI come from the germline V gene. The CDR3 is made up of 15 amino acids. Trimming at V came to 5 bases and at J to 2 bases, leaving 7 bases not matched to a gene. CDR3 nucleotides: TGTGCCAGCAGTAGACTAGCGGTCCTGCCCTACGAGCAGTACTTC. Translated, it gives CASSRLAVLPYEQYF.

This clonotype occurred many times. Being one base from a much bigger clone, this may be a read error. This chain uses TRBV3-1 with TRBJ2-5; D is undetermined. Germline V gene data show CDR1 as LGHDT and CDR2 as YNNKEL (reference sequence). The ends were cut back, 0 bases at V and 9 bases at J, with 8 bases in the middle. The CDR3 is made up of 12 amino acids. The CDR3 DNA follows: TGTGCCAGCAGCCAAGATCGGAAGGCCCAGTACTTC. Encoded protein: CASSQDRKAQYF.

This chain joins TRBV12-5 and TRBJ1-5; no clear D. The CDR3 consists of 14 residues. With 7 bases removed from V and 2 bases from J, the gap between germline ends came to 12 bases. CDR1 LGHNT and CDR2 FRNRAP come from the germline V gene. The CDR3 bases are TGTGCTAGTGTTGGGCAGGTGGGCAATCAGCCCCAGCATTTT. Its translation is CASVGQVGNQPQHF.

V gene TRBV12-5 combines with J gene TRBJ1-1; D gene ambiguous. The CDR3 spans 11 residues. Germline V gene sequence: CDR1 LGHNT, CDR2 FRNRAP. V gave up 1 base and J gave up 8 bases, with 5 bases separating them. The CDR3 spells CASGLEGEAFF. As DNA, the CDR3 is TGTGCTAGTGGTTTGGAAGGGGAAGCTTTCTTT.

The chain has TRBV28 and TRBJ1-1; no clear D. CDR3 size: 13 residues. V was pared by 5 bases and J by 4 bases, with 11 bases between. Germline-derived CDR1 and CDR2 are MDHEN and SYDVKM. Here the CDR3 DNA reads TGTGCCAGCAGTCCTGACAAAATCACTGAAGCTTTCTTT. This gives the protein CASSPDKITEAFF.

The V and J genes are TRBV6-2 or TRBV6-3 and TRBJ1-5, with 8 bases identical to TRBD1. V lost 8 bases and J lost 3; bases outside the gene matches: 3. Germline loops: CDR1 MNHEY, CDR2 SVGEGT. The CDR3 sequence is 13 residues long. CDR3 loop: CASRTGNNQPQHF. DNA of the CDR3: TGTGCCAGCCGGACAGGGAACAATCAGCCCCAGCATTTT.

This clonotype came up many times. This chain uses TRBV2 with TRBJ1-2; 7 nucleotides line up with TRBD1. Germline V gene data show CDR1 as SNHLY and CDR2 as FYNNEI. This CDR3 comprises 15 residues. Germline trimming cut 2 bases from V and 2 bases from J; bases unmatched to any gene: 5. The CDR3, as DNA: TGTGCCAGCAGTGAATTGCAGACAGGGAACTATGGCTACACCTTC. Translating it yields CASSELQTGNYGYTF.

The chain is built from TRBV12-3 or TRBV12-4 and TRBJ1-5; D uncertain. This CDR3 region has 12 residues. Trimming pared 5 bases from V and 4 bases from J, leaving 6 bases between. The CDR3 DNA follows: TGTGCCAGCAGTGATAAAAATCAGCCCCAGCATTTT. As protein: CASSDKNQPQHF.

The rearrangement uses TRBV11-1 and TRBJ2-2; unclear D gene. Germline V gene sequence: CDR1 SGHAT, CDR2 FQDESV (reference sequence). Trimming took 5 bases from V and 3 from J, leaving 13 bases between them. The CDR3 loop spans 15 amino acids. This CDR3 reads CASSPWEDDTGELFF. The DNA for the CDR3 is TGTGCCAGCAGCCCCTGGGAAGATGACACCGGGGAGCTGTTTTTT.